This T cell receptor (beta chain) was found in a study of T cell changes during pregnancy in multiple sclerosis (dated by TCRdb to the late 2010s). Regarding the research as a whole: The study looked at changes in the T cell repertoire across pregnancy in women with multiple sclerosis.

Libraries were prepared through the immunoSEQ multiplex PCR assay. Entries here come from immuneACCESS through TCRdb and include only in-frame sequences with V and J called. Some clones fail to appear in such tables; in the studies checked, an unresolved V gene covers under half of the shortfall, and the cause of the remainder is unknown. Here the sample has tens of thousands of clones; 91% occur a single time. 1.5% to 2% of the sample goes to the ten largest clones. The CDR3, cysteine through phenylalanine, is 13 amino acids long. The entry retains the CDR3 DNA only, 39 bases that are in frame from base 1. CDR1 LNHDA and CDR2 SQIVND are derived from the germline V gene (reference sequence). V is reduced by 3 bases and J by 2 bases, leaving a spacing of 8 bases between them. Comment on this clone: Its antigen is not yet known. Per-nucleotide qualities are absent, and no much larger clonotype sits a single base away.

Recombination connected TRBV19 to TRBJ2-7; TRBD2 is perhaps the D gene, given 6 matching bases. Sequencing was performed on peripheral blood, taken after pregnancy. The clonotype comes from a female donor in good health, enrolled as a control in a pregnancy study. The bases read TGTGCCAGTAGTATGACGGGGGCCTACGAGCAGTACTTC. Its protein reads: CASSMTGAYEQYF.